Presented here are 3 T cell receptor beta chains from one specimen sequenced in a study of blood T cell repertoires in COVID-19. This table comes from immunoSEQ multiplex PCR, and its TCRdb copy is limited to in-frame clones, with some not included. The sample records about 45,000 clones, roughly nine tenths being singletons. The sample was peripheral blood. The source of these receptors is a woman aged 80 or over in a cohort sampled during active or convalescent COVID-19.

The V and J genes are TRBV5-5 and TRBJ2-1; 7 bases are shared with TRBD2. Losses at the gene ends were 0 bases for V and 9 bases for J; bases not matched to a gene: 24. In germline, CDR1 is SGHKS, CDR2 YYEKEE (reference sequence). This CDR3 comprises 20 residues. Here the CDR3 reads CASSLVPFQLPGLPGGEQFF. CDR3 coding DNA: TGTGCCAGCAGCTTGGTCCCCTTCCAATTACCGGGGCTACCGGGGGGTGAGCAGTTCTTC. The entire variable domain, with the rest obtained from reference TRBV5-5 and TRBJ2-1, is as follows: DAGVTQSPTHLIKTRGQQVTLRCSPISGHKSVSWYQQVLGQGPQFIFQYYEKEERGRGNFPDRFSARQFPNYSSELNVNALLLGDSALYLCASSLVPFQLPGLPGGEQFFGPGTRLTVL.

The CDR3 spells CASSLGYRSGGNTIYF. CDR3 DNA: TGTGCCAGCAGCTTAGGCTATCGGAGCGGGGGAAACACCATATATTTT. This chain joins TRBV7-8 and TRBJ1-3; D gene unclear. V lost 1 base and J 4 bases, leaving 14 bases between the germline ends. The CDR3 consists of 16 residues. The germline V gene has CDR1 SGHVS and CDR2 FQNEAQ.

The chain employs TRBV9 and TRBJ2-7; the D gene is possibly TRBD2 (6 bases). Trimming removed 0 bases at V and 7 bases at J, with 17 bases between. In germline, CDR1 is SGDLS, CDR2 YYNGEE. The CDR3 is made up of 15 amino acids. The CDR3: CASSVGGTALREQYF. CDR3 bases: TGTGCCAGCAGCGTAGGCGGGACCGCGCTAAGGGAGCAGTACTTC.